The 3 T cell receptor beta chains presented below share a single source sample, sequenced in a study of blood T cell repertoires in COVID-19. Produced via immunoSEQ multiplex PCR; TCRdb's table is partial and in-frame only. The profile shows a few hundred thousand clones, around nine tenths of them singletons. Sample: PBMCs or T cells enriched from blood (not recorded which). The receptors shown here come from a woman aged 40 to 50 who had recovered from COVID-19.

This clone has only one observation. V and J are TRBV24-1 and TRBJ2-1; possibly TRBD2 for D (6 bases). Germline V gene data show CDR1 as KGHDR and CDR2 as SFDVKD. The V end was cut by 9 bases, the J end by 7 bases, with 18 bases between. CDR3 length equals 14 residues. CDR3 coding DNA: TGTGCCACCGGATCTGGGCCGGGGGTGAATGAGCAGTTCTTC. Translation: CATGSGPGVNEQFF.

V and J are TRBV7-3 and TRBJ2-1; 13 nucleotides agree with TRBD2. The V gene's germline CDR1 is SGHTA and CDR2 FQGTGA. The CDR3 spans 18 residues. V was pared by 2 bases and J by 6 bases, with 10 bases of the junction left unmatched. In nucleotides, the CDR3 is TGTGCCAGCAGCTTACTCCCCCGGACTAGCGGGAGAGGCAATGAGCAGTTCTTC. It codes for CASSLLPRTSGRGNEQFF.

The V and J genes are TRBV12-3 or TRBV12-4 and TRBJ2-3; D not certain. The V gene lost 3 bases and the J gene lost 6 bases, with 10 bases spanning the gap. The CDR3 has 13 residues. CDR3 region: CASSFEGADTQYF. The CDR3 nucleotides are TGTGCCAGCAGTTTTGAAGGAGCTGATACGCAGTATTTT.